This T cell receptor beta chain was found in a study of blood T cell repertoires in COVID-19 (dated by TCRdb to 2018 to 2021). In terms of the full investigation: Samples from collaborators originated in the United States, Italy and Spain and spanned both the acute and convalescent phases of COVID-19. Where available, HLA class I and class II types were taken from metadata supplied by the sample provider and were not determined by assay-based typing. The prospective study material was composed of cDNA or gDNA derived from T cells, B-cell-depleted T cells, or PBMCs. The repertoires were made available in a free public database intended to serve as a resource for research on the immune response to SARS-CoV-2. Samples were obtained from the ongoing ImmuneRACE study (first 160 participants) and from over 1,000 subjects provided by 6 global collaborators. Deeply sampled blood TCRbeta repertoires from subjects exposed to, actively infected with, or recovered from COVID-19 were included in the dataset. Sample metadata almost always included a de-identified subject ID, COVID-19 status, age in years and sex.

In the prospective study, participants were about 18 to 100 years old, resided in about two dozen geographic areas of the United States, and were enrolled through a virtual design. In the prospective study, cohorts were assigned on the basis of participant-reported clinical history obtained from a screening survey and a study questionnaire. Recovered participants in ImmuneRACE Cohort 3 were defined as having two consecutive negative NP/OP PCR tests, clearance from a healthcare professional, or resolution of symptoms. In the prospective study, mobile phlebotomists collected whole blood, serum and a nasopharyngeal or oropharyngeal swab from each participant. Over a roughly two-month period, participants in the prospective study had the option of providing additional blood draws and questionnaires. Prospective study blood samples were shipped either frozen or at room temperature before DNA extraction.

As encoded in the germline V gene (reference sequence), CDR1 is GTSNPN while CDR2 is SVGIG. Deletion took 6 bases off V and 5 bases off J, with a span of 16 bases between the germline ends. Spanning cysteine to phenylalanine, the CDR3 consists of 13 amino acids. Only the CDR3 part of the read is kept: 39 bases, read in frame from the first base. TCRbeta CDR3 regions were amplified from genomic DNA using the immunoSEQ Assay, a bias-controlled multiplex PCR. Per the original workflow: Within the assay, amplification of reference gene primers was used to estimate how many nucleated cells each sample contained. To quantify the absolute abundance of each unique TCRbeta CDR3 rearrangement, sequence reads were collapsed and filtered. Productive Simpson clonality was computed per sample as the square root of Simpson's diversity index over productive rearrangements. The clones in this table, taken by TCRdb from immuneACCESS, are in-frame only. Not every clone is retained; where verified, under half of the shortfall comes from an unresolved V gene, and the cause of the rest is unknown. Clone size and V and J calls were adopted from that table, with D and trimming inferred from the DNA. Recorded for this sample are 350,000 to 400,000 clones; 89% of them occurred a single time. Around 1.7% of the sample lies in the top ten.

This clone was counted between two and nine times. This receptor's antigen is unknown. Base qualities were left out, and no much larger clone turns up one base away. Overall study results and their limits: The amount of clinical and demographic metadata varied by source and participant and was provided uncurated.

The rearrangement combines TRBV30 with TRBJ1-2; the D gene is perhaps TRBD1, on 6 matching bases. Sequenced material: PBMCs or T cells enriched from blood (not recorded which). The sequence was obtained from a woman between 25 and 40 years old who had recovered from COVID-19. The nucleotides read TGTGCCTGCAGCTCGGGGGGCTCGTATGGCTACACCTTC. Its protein is CACSSGGSYGYTF.